Listed below are T cell receptor beta chains from one sample, sequenced in a study of identical twins. TCRdb called the 5' RACE reads again in MiXCR, with one record for every CDR3 protein. This table has 270,000 or so distinct CDR3 sequences, approximately 8.6% appearing once. The same data also went into a second study, on yellow fever vaccine responses in identical twins.

The sequencing sample was made of CD8+ T cells sorted from blood. The receptors come from a woman between 18 and 30 years old in good health. The CDR3 runs from the conserved cysteine through the conserved F or W. D genes are given only for firm matches. Some rows have no size entry. The others give once, few or many, or a class for an expanded clone.

V	D	size	J	DNA	CDR3
TRBV27	TRBD1	few	TRBJ2-4	TGTGCCAGTGGACGGGACAGCATAAACATTCAGTACTTC	CASGRDSINIQYF
TRBV7-3	-	-	TRBJ2-7	TGTGCCAGCAGCCCACTAGGGGGTGGCGAGCAGTACTTC	CASSPLGGGEQYF
TRBV7-9	TRBD2	few	TRBJ2-3	TGTGCCAGCAGCTTAGCGTCTAGCGGGGTGGGCGCAGATACGCAGTATTTT	CASSLASSGVGADTQYF
TRBV28	TRBD1	-	TRBJ2-1	TGTGCCAGCAGCAACACGGGACAGGGTTACAATGAGCAGTTCTTC	CASSNTGQGYNEQFF
TRBV7-9	TRBD2	few	TRBJ2-2	TGTGCCAGCAGTCTAGCGGGGATGAACACCGGGGAGCTGTTTTTT	CASSLAGMNTGELFF
TRBV11-2	TRBD2	few	TRBJ2-2	TGTGCCAGCAGCTTTAGCGGGAGGGCGGAGGAGCTGTTTTTT	CASSFSGRAEELFF
TRBV7-2	TRBD1	few	TRBJ2-3	TGTGCCAGCAGCTTAGTACAGGGGATTACAGATACGCAGTATTTT	CASSLVQGITDTQYF
TRBV4-3	TRBD2	-	TRBJ2-1	TGCGCCAGCAGCCACGATGGGGCTAGCGGGAGCCGCGATGAGCAGTTCTTC	CASSHDGASGSRDEQFF
TRBV6-1	-	-	TRBJ1-6	TGTGCCAGCAGGTCAGGGGAGAACTGGAATTCACCCCTCCACTTT	CASRSGENWNSPLHF
TRBV12-3/TRBV12-4	TRBD1	many	TRBJ2-2	TGTGCCAGCAGTCCCGGGACAGGGTACTCCGGGGAGCTGTTTTTT	CASSPGTGYSGELFF
TRBV5-5	-	-	TRBJ2-3	TGTGCCAGCAGCTTGGGTTCGTCTAGCACAGATACGCAGTATTTT	CASSLGSSSTDTQYF
TRBV7-2	TRBD2	-	TRBJ2-5	TGTGCCGTCCGACTAGCGGGGGAGGCGACCCAGTACTTC	CAVRLAGEATQYF
TRBV5-1	TRBD1	few	TRBJ2-3	TGCGCCAGCAGCCTAGGACAGGGGAGGGCAGATACGCAGTATTTT	CASSLGQGRADTQYF
TRBV7-2	-	few	TRBJ2-7	TGTGCCAGCAGGGTAGGGTCCGAGCAGTACTTC	CASRVGSEQYF